The 14 T cell receptor beta chains listed next were all sequenced from one sample in a study of cytomegalovirus exposure and HLA in healthy donors. The PCR was carried out with 60 Vbeta primers and 13 Jbeta primers. Assay: immunoSEQ multiplex PCR; the TCRdb copy retains only in-frame clones and omits some. Seen here are some 86,000 clones, approximately 65% observed once, and the top ten hold around 1.9%. The material sequenced was PBMCs. These receptors originate from a man aged 30 to 39 in good health and CMV-seronegative.

This clone was seen once. This sequence joins TRBV27 and TRBJ1-2; no clear D gene. The CDR3 is made up of 14 amino acids. Germline-derived CDR1 and CDR2 are MNHEY and SMNVEV (reference sequence). With 2 bases removed from V and 4 bases from J, the gap between germline ends came to 11 bases. Here the CDR3 DNA reads TGTGCCAGCAGTTTAAGGTCGGGATTCTATGGCTACACCTTC. Its translation: CASSLRSGFYGYTF.

This chain joins TRBV28 and TRBJ1-4; TRBD1 might be the D (5 bases). Germline lookup yields CDR1 MDHEN and CDR2 SYDVKM. V was shortened by 3 bases and J by 3 bases, with 11 bases between the two germline ends. The CDR3 has 15 amino acids. CDR3 DNA: TGTGCCAGCAGTTTTCTTAGGGGCCCTAATGAAAAACTGTTTTTT. This sequence encodes CASSFLRGPNEKLFF.

The V gene is TRBV30, the J gene TRBJ1-3; D ambiguous. Trimming stripped 3 bases from V and 4 bases from J, with 10 bases between. The CDR3 length is 13 residues. Looked up from germline, CDR1 is GTSNPN and CDR2 is SVGIG (reference sequence). As DNA, the CDR3 is TGTGCCTGGAGAGAGGGAGGAGGAAACACCATATATTTT. Its translation: CAWREGGGNTIYF. Variable domain in full (rest from reference TRBV30 and TRBJ1-3): SQTIHQWPATLVQPVGSPLSLECTVEGTSNPNLYWYRQAAGRGLQLLFYSVGIGQISSEVPQNLSASRPQDRQFILSSKKLLLSDSGFYLCAWREGGGNTIYFGEGSWLTVV.

The chain couples TRBV5-6 to TRBJ1-1; the match to TRBD1 covers 7 bases. J lost 7 bases, V lost 3 bases, and 9 bases had no gene match. Germline lookup yields CDR1 SGHDT and CDR2 YYEEEE. The CDR3 is 14 residues long. CDR3: CASSSQGSSLEAFF. CDR3 nucleotide sequence: TGTGCCAGCAGCTCACAGGGGTCCTCACTTGAAGCTTTCTTT.

The J gene is TRBJ1-1, the V gene TRBV5-1; D not resolved. CDR3 length: 13 residues. V was clipped by 1 base and J by 2 bases, with 6 bases between them. From germline, CDR1 is SGHRS and CDR2 YFSETQ. The CDR3 sequence is CASSLNSNTEAFF. The CDR3, as DNA: TGCGCCAGCAGCTTGAATTCAAACACTGAAGCTTTCTTT.

The chain carries TRBV2 and TRBJ2-7; 7 bases line up with TRBD1. This CDR3 contains 14 residues. V shed 8 bases, J shed 1 base, and the junction held 8 bases outside the gene matches. Germline CDR1 reads SNHLY; CDR2 reads FYNNEI. Written as DNA, the CDR3 is TGTGCCAGCCTATCGGAGACAGGGTCCTACGAGCAGTACTTC. The encoded protein is CASLSETGSYEQYF.

The gene calls are TRBV5-1 and TRBJ1-1; the D gene is possibly TRBD1 (5 bases). The germline CDR1 and CDR2 sequences are SGHRS and YFSETQ. The CDR3 length is 14 residues. V lost 1 base and J 5 bases, leaving 12 bases between the germline ends. The CDR3 region has the DNA TGCGCCAGCAGCTTGTGGGGCGTGGGGACTGAAGCTTTCTTT. The encoded protein is CASSLWGVGTEAFF. The full variable domain, in which reference TRBV5-1 and TRBJ1-1 provide the parts outside the CDR3, is KAGVTQTPRYLIKTRGQQVTLSCSPISGHRSVSWYQQTPGQGLQFLFEYFSETQRNKGNFPGRFSGRQFSNSRSEMNVSTLELGDSALYLCASSLWGVGTEAFFGQGTRLTVV.

The chain combines TRBV5-6 with TRBJ1-1; 8 bases map to TRBD1. Germline V gives CDR1 SGHDT, CDR2 YYEEEE. The V segment lost 1 base and the J segment 1 base; nucleotides outside the gene matches: 3. The CDR3 is 15 amino acids. The CDR3 loop reads CASSLPGGGNTEAFF. DNA of the CDR3: TGTGCCAGCAGCTTGCCAGGGGGCGGGAACACTGAAGCTTTCTTT. The full variable domain, its missing parts supplied by reference TRBV5-6 and TRBJ1-1, is DAGVTQSPTHLIKTRGQQVTLRCSPKSGHDTVSWYQQALGQGPQFIFQYYEEEERQRGNFPDRFSGHQFPNYSSELNVNALLLGDSALYLCASSLPGGGNTEAFFGQGTRLTVV.

The chain has TRBV6-5 and TRBJ2-6; no firm D call. Germline V gene lookup returns CDR1 MNHEY and CDR2 SVGAGI. The CDR3 sequence is 15 residues long. V lost 5 bases and J lost 0, with 8 bases in between. Written as DNA, the CDR3 is TGTGCCAGCAGTCTTGGGCGCTCTGGGGCCAACGTCCTGACTTTC. It codes for CASSLGRSGANVLTF.

J is TRBJ2-2 and V is TRBV7-2, with TRBD1 as a possible D gene (6 bases). CDR3 length: 14 amino acids. The V end was cut by 3 bases, the J end by 5 bases, with 10 bases between. The germline V gene encodes CDR1 SGHTA and CDR2 FQGNSA. CDR3 nucleotides: TGTGCCAGCAGCTTTGTGGGGGCAACCGGGGAGCTGTTTTTT. The encoded protein is CASSFVGATGELFF.

This clone has only a few counts. The V and J genes are TRBV19 and TRBJ1-5; TRBD1 aligns across 9 bases. The V segment lost 5 bases and the J segment 6 bases; nucleotides outside the gene matches: 8. The germline CDR1 and CDR2 sequences are LNHDA and SQIVND (reference sequence). The CDR3 is 15 residues long. CDR3 nucleotides: TGTGCCAGTAGTCAAACAGGGGGCTTCGGTCAGCCCCAGCATTTT. Translation: CASSQTGGFGQPQHF.

The chain has TRBV9 and TRBJ2-7; TRBD2 is a possible D gene (5 bases). Germline CDR1 reads SGDLS; CDR2 reads YYNGEE. V lost 0 bases to trimming and J lost 0 bases, with 10 bases between them. The CDR3 consists of 15 residues. The CDR3 spells CASSVAGTHSYEQYF. In DNA, the CDR3 is TGTGCCAGCAGCGTAGCGGGAACGCACTCCTACGAGCAGTACTTC.

The chain joins TRBV27 to TRBJ1-4, with a tentative D call TRBD1 (5 bases). The germline V and J ends were trimmed by 6 bases and 0 bases, with 23 bases remaining between them. The germline V gene has CDR1 MNHEY and CDR2 SMNVEV (reference sequence). The CDR3 loop spans 19 amino acids. The CDR3 sequence is CASRTSGRGLVATNEKLFF. In DNA, the CDR3 is TGTGCCAGCAGGACGAGTGGGAGGGGCCTAGTTGCAACTAATGAAAAACTGTTTTTT.

The chain recombines TRBV6-1 with TRBJ2-1, with 10 bases fitting TRBD1. V shed 8 bases, J shed 4 bases, and the junction held 2 bases outside the gene matches. CDR1 and CDR2 from the germline V gene are MNHNS and SASEGT. This CDR3 has 13 residues. Written as DNA, the CDR3 is TGTGCCAGCCGGGACAGGGGATACAATGAGCAGTTCTTC. Translated: CASRDRGYNEQFF.